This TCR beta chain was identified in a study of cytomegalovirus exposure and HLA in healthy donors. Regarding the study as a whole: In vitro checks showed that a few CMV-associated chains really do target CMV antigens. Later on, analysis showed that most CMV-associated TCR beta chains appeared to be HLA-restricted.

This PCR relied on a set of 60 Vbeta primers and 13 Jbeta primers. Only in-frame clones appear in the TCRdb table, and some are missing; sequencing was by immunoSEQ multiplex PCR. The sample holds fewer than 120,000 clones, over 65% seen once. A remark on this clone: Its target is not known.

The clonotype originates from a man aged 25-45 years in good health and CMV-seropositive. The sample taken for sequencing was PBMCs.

The CDR3 DNA reads TGTGCCAGCAGCCAACCGGGACAGGGATACAATGAGCAGTTCTTC. Protein sequence: CASSQPGQGYNEQFF. The chain uses TRBV11-2 and TRBJ2-1, with 9 bases fitting TRBD1. The CDR3 sequence is 15 residues long. Per the germline V gene, CDR1 is SGHAT and CDR2 is FQNNGV. V was clipped by 5 bases and J by 4 bases; unmatched bases: 6.